Shown below are 28 T cell receptor beta chains from a single sample sequenced in a study of shared clonotypes between healthy human individuals. Measured with immunoSEQ multiplex PCR; TCRdb has only the in-frame clones, and not every one. The sample holds roughly 500,000 clones; almost 97% are singletons and the top ten take under 0.06%. Sequenced sample: naive CD4+ T cells sorted from blood. Subset denoted: CD45RA+ positively selected. The receptors here all came from a woman aged 30 to 39 in good health.

The chain recombines TRBV27 with TRBJ2-3; D possibly uses TRBD1 or TRBD2 (5 bases each). Per the germline V gene, CDR1 is MNHEY and CDR2 is SMNVEV (reference sequence). The V gene lost 5 bases and the J gene lost 6 bases, with 15 bases spanning the gap. CDR3 length equals 14 residues. The CDR3 DNA follows: TGTGCCAGCAGTCCGAGTTTGGGGGTGGATACGCAGTATTTT. It yields the protein CASSPSLGVDTQYF.

The chain carries TRBV6-1 and TRBJ1-5, with D maybe TRBD1 (5 bases). Trimming pared 6 bases from V and 4 bases from J, leaving 10 bases between. Germline CDR1 reads MNHNS; CDR2 reads SASEGT. There are 13 residues in the CDR3. DNA of the CDR3: TGTGCCAGCAGCGTCGGGGGAAATCAGCCCCAGCATTTT. Residues: CASSVGGNQPQHF.

This clone was detected only once. In DNA form, the CDR3 reads TGTGCCAGCAGCTTGGGCGATTATAATTCACCCCTCCACTTT. Translated, it gives CASSLGDYNSPLHF. The rearrangement joins TRBV5-6 to TRBJ1-6; unclear D gene. The CDR3 consists of 14 residues. The germline CDR1 and CDR2 sequences are SGHDT and YYEEEE. Trimming cost V 0 bases and J 4 bases, with 5 bases left between them.

V and J are TRBV6-5 and TRBJ1-5; no definite D call. In germline, CDR1 is MNHEY, CDR2 SVGAGI. This CDR3 has 13 residues. The germline V and J ends were trimmed by 6 bases and 9 bases, with 15 bases remaining between them. The CDR3 protein is CASSLDLTRPQHF. As DNA, the CDR3 is TGTGCCAGCAGCCTAGACTTAACGCGGCCCCAGCATTTT.

The J gene is TRBJ2-7, the V gene TRBV7-8, with 16 bases that match TRBD2. The V segment lost 5 bases and the J segment 2 bases; nucleotides outside the gene matches: 3. Per germline, CDR1 SGHVS and CDR2 FQNEAQ. CDR3 size: 16 residues. The chain's CDR3 is CASSPGLAGGAYEQYF. For the CDR3, the DNA is TGTGCCAGCAGCCCGGGACTAGCGGGAGGGGCCTACGAGCAGTACTTC.

The rearrangement joins TRBV6-1 to TRBJ2-7, with D unclear. V was cut by 2 bases and J by 4 bases, with 15 bases left in between. There are 15 residues in the CDR3. CDR1 MNHNS and CDR2 SASEGT come from the germline V gene. In nucleotides, the CDR3 is TGTGCCAGCAGTGAACCCCCCTTAGGGATGTACGAGCAGTACTTC. The encoded protein is CASSEPPLGMYEQYF.

The chain carries TRBV7-9 and TRBJ1-4; unclear D gene. V was shortened by 8 bases and J by 7 bases, with 17 bases between the two germline ends. The CDR3 contains 14 residues. CDR1 is SEHNR, CDR2 FQNEAQ, per germline (reference sequence). The CDR3 region has the DNA TGTGCCAGCCGCTATTTGCCGGGTGGTGAAAAACTGTTTTTT. Amino acids: CASRYLPGGEKLFF.

The chain recombines TRBV19 with TRBJ1-1, with D tentatively TRBD1 (5 bases). The CDR3 totals 13 residues. The V gene lost 1 base and the J gene lost 10 bases, with 13 bases spanning the gap. The germline CDR1 and CDR2 sequences are LNHDA and SQIVND (reference sequence). CDR3 bases: TGTGCCAGTAGTATAGGACAGCCGCTGGGAGCTTTCTTT. This encodes CASSIGQPLGAFF. Full variable domain (remainder filled in from reference TRBV19 and TRBJ1-1): DGGITQSPKYLFRKEGQNVTLSCEQNLNHDAMYWYRQDPGQGLRLIYYSQIVNDFQKGDIAEGYSVSREKKESFPLTVTSAQKNPTAFYLCASSIGQPLGAFFGQGTRLTVV.

The rearrangement links TRBV5-1 to TRBJ1-2; 7 bases align to TRBD1. V lost 4 bases, J lost 3 bases, and 6 bases stayed unmatched. Germline V gene lookup returns CDR1 SGHRS and CDR2 YFSETQ. CDR3 length: 14 amino acids. CDR3 bases: TGCGCCAGCAGCGAGAATACAGGGGACTATGGCTACACCTTC. Its protein product is CASSENTGDYGYTF.

V is TRBV7-9 and J is TRBJ2-2; 7 bases map to TRBD2. The junction had 9 bases not matched to a gene; V was cut back by 4 bases and J by 7 bases. This CDR3 comprises 15 residues. Germline V lookup: CDR1 SEHNR, CDR2 FQNEAQ (reference sequence). Written as DNA, the CDR3 is TGTGCCAGCAGCTCGGATAGACTAGCTATCGGGGAGCTGTTTTTT. Protein sequence: CASSSDRLAIGELFF. Full variable domain (outside the CDR3, taken from reference TRBV7-9 and TRBJ2-2): DTGVSQNPRHKITKRGQNVTFRCDPISEHNRLYWYRQTLGQGPEFLTYFQNEAQLEKSRLLSDRFSAERPKGSFSTLEIQRTEQGDSAMYLCASSSDRLAIGELFFGEGSRLTVL.

The chain is built from TRBV23-1 and TRBJ1-5; D unclear. TRBV23-1 is an ORF for which the function is uncertain. The CDR3 loop spans 14 amino acids. V was shortened by 0 bases and J by 4 bases, with 7 bases between the two germline ends. The CDR3 spells CASSQSISNQPQHF. CDR3 DNA sequence: TGCGCCAGCAGTCAATCGATTTCAAATCAGCCCCAGCATTTT.

In its sample, this clone was seen once. This chain connects TRBV5-1 to TRBJ2-2; D might be TRBD1 or TRBD2, each matching 5 bases. The CDR3 covers 11 residues. Per the germline V gene, CDR1 is SGHRS and CDR2 is YFSETQ. The germline V and J ends were trimmed by 7 bases and 7 bases, with 8 bases remaining between them. CDR3 amino acids: CASEGSGELFF. CDR3 sequence (DNA): TGCGCCAGCGAGGGGAGCGGGGAGCTGTTTTTT.

The V call is TRBV5-5, the J call TRBJ2-7, with 8 bases matching TRBD2. Germline CDR1 reads SGHKS; CDR2 reads YYEKEE (reference sequence). Trimming removed 6 bases from V and 4 bases from J; junction bases left unmatched: 12. This CDR3 comprises 15 residues. Here the CDR3 reads CASTTDAAGDYEQYF. The DNA of the CDR3 is TGTGCCAGCACCACCGACGCAGCGGGAGATTACGAGCAGTACTTC.

The chain is built from TRBV19 and TRBJ2-1, with TRBD2 matching over 10 bases. There are 14 residues in the CDR3. Germline V lookup: CDR1 LNHDA, CDR2 SQIVND (reference sequence). Unmatched junction bases numbered 3, after V lost 6 bases and J lost 4 bases. As DNA, the CDR3 is TGTGCCAGTAGGAGGACTAGCGGTTACAATGAGCAGTTCTTC. Translating gives CASRRTSGYNEQFF.

The rearrangement links TRBV6-1 to TRBJ2-5; no clear D gene. Germline V CDR1 and CDR2: MNHNS, SASEGT. The CDR3 totals 14 residues. V was trimmed by 1 base and J by 7 bases, leaving 13 bases between them. The CDR3 bases are TGTGCCAGCAGTGAAGTTGGAACATCCAGGACCCAGTACTTC. The encoded protein is CASSEVGTSRTQYF.

This chain links TRBV28 with TRBJ1-1; no reliable D call. Germline CDR1 is MDHEN and CDR2 is SYDVKM. V was shortened by 6 bases and J by 1 base, with 6 bases between the two germline ends. This CDR3 spans 12 amino acids. For the CDR3, the DNA is TGTGCCAGCAGACAACGGAACACTGAAGCTTTCTTT. As protein: CASRQRNTEAFF.

This rearrangement joins TRBV14 to TRBJ1-2; TRBD1 might be the D (5 bases). CDR3 length: 16 amino acids. V was pared by 4 bases and J by 0 bases, with 15 bases between. In germline, CDR1 is SGHDN, CDR2 FVKESK. DNA for the CDR3: TGTGCCAGCAGCCCCCTGACAGCGTTGGCTAACTATGGCTACACCTTC. Translation gives CASSPLTALANYGYTF.

The CDR3: CASSPGQQNQPQHF. For the CDR3, the DNA is TGTGCCAGCTCTCCGGGACAGCAGAATCAGCCCCAGCATTTT. The chain has TRBV28 and TRBJ1-5; 7 bases are a match to TRBD1. Germline CDR1 reads MDHEN; CDR2 reads SYDVKM. The V segment lost 8 bases and the J segment 4 bases; nucleotides outside the gene matches: 8. The CDR3 is made up of 14 amino acids.

The chain combines TRBV6-6 with TRBJ2-7; D is tentatively TRBD1 or TRBD2 (5 bases each). The germline V gene encodes CDR1 MNHNY and CDR2 SVGAGI (reference sequence). This CDR3 is 16 amino acids long. V dropped 5 bases and J dropped 6 bases, with 23 bases sitting between them. This CDR3 is CASSTSYGPGPGEQYF. The CDR3 DNA sequence: TGTGCCAGCAGTACAAGTTATGGACCGGGACCTGGCGAGCAGTACTTC.

This chain connects TRBV18 to TRBJ2-1, with 9 nucleotides matching TRBD2. Germline CDR1 and CDR2: KGHSH and LQKENI. CDR3 length: 15 residues. After removal of 3 bases from V and 11 bases from J, the junction contained 11 bases not matched to a gene. The CDR3 coding sequence is TGTGCCAGCTCACCGCCCGCGGCGTCTAGCGGGAAGCAGTTCTTC. Translation: CASSPPAASSGKQFF.

This clone was recorded only once. The chain employs TRBV9 and TRBJ1-2; tentative D call: TRBD1 (6 bases). Trimming removed 4 bases from V and 5 bases from J, with 24 bases in between. Per germline, CDR1 SGDLS and CDR2 YYNGEE. The CDR3 spans 17 residues. The CDR3 DNA sequence: TGTGCCAGCAGCATTGGTATGACAGGCGAAACGATTTATGGCTACACCTTC. This translates into CASSIGMTGETIYGYTF.

For the CDR3, the DNA is TGTGCCAGCTCACCAAATACCCGAGGCGAGCAGTACTTC. This codes for CASSPNTRGEQYF. V usage is TRBV18 and J usage is TRBJ2-7; unclear D gene. Germline assignment: CDR1 KGHSH and CDR2 LQKENI. This CDR3 has 13 amino acids. V was cut by 2 bases and J by 6 bases, with 11 bases left in between.

For this clone: Mismatch with germline at one junction end may stem from a read error. The chain joins TRBV4-1 to TRBJ2-3; either TRBD1 or TRBD2 may fit D (5 bases each). Germline assignment: CDR1 MGHRA and CDR2 YSYEKL. This CDR3 spans 15 amino acids. This CDR3 is CASSQDGASRDTQYF. The DNA of the CDR3 is TGCGCCAGCAGCCAAGACGGGGCGAGCAGAGATACGCAGTATTTT.

The chain links TRBV7-6 to TRBJ1-4; D is undetermined. CDR1 and CDR2 (germline): SGHVS, FNYEAQ. Trimming stripped 5 bases from V and 4 bases from J, with 2 bases between. This CDR3 spans 11 amino acids. The CDR3: CASSINEKLFF. The CDR3 region has the DNA TGTGCCAGCAGCATTAATGAAAAACTGTTTTTT.

This clone was found once. The chain uses TRBV21-1 and TRBJ2-5; TRBD2 was called by the table and not checked on the DNA. The DNA end lines up better with TRBJ2-7; the J call may be wrong. TRBV21-1 is assigned pseudogene status. This CDR3 contains 16 residues. CDR3 loop: CASSPRTSDENYEQYF. The DNA of the CDR3 is TGTGCCAGCAGCCCCCGGACTAGCGACGAGAACTACGAGCAGTACTTC.

The V call is TRBV2, the J call TRBJ2-7; 10 positions agree with TRBD1. The trim removed 5 bases at V and 4 bases at J, leaving 8 bases unmatched. The germline V gene has CDR1 SNHLY and CDR2 FYNNEI. The CDR3 extends over 15 amino acids. As DNA, the CDR3 is TGTGCCAGCAGTCCCGGACAGGGGGTATCTTACGAGCAGTACTTC. Its translation is CASSPGQGVSYEQYF.

V gene TRBV19 combines with J gene TRBJ1-5; maybe TRBD1 (6 bases). The CDR3 is 13 residues long. V lost 5 bases, J lost 4 bases, and 9 bases lay in between. Germline values: CDR1 LNHDA, CDR2 SQIVND (reference sequence). The CDR3 loop is CASSAGENQPQHF. CDR3 bases: TGTGCCAGTAGTGCAGGGGAAAATCAGCCCCAGCATTTT.

The V gene is TRBV7-9, the J gene TRBJ1-6, with 7 bases that match TRBD1. The V and J ends lost 5 bases and 5 bases, in that order; junction bases with no gene match: 9. The CDR3 consists of 16 residues. CDR1 SEHNR and CDR2 FQNEAQ come from the germline V gene (reference sequence). The DNA for the CDR3 is TGTGCCAGCAGCCCCGGGACAGCAAGCCATAATTCACCCCTCCACTTT. Translating gives CASSPGTASHNSPLHF.